This TCR beta chain was identified during a study of blood T cell repertoires in COVID-19. Study background: The samples span acute and convalescent COVID-19 from the United States, Italy and Spain.

Measured with immunoSEQ multiplex PCR; TCRdb has only the in-frame clones, and not every one. This table holds around 200,000 clones, about 85% found once. The CDR3 loop spans 12 amino acids. CDR1 is LNHDA and CDR2 is SQIVND in the germline V gene (reference sequence). V lost 3 bases, J lost 6 bases, and 6 bases lay in between. The TCR sequence derives from an elderly woman with acute or convalescent COVID-19. Input material: peripheral blood. V gene TRBV19 combines with J gene TRBJ1-5; no clear D gene. The CDR3 loop is CASSIPGQPQHF. The CDR3 bases are TGTGCCAGTAGTATCCCAGGTCAGCCCCAGCATTTT.